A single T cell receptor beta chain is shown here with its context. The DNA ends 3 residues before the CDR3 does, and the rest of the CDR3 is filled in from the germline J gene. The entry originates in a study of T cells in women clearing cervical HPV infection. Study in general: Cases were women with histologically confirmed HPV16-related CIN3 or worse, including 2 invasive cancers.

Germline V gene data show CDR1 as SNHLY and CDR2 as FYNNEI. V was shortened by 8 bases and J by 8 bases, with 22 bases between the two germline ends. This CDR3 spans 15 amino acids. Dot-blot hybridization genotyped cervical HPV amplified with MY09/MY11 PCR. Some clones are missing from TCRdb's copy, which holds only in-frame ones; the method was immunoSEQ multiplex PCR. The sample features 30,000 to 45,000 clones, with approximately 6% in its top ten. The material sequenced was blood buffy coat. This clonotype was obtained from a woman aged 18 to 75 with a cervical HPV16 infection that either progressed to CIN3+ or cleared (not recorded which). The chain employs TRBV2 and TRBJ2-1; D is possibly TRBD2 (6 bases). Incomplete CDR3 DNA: TGTGCCAGCGCCGGGACTCATTTTTCATTCGATGAG. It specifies CASAGTHFSFDE. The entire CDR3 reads CASAGTHFSFDEQFF.